The 13 T cell receptor beta chains below all came from one sample that was sequenced in a study of T cell responses to AZD1222 COVID-19 vaccine. Only in-frame clones appear in the TCRdb table, and some are missing; sequencing was by immunoSEQ multiplex PCR. In the table there are 90,000 to 150,000 clones, approximately 86% of which are singletons. Sequencing used peripheral blood, obtained 28 days after the second AZD1222 dose. The receptors originated from an adult who received the AZD1222 COVID-19 vaccine.

In this sample, this clone turned up once. The rearrangement links TRBV4-1 to TRBJ1-2, with 7 bases that match TRBD1. Losses at the gene ends were 2 bases for V and 3 bases for J; bases not matched to a gene: 6. CDR1 is MGHRA and CDR2 is YSYEKL in the germline V gene. The CDR3 consists of 15 residues. The CDR3 region is CASSQMGQTYYGYTF. The CDR3 nucleotides read TGCGCCAGCAGCCAAATGGGACAGACCTACTATGGCTACACCTTC.

This clone appeared a single time. V is TRBV10-2 and J is TRBJ1-1, with unresolved D. The ends were cut back, 3 bases at V and 1 base at J, with 18 bases in the middle. In germline, CDR1 is WSHSY, CDR2 SAAADI. The CDR3 is made up of 17 amino acids. The CDR3 nucleotides read TGCGCCAGCAGTGACCTCCTGGTGGTCGGAGAGAACACTGAAGCTTTCTTT. It codes for CASSDLLVVGENTEAFF.

The chain uses TRBV7-9 and TRBJ1-2; D unclear. Germline V gives CDR1 SEHNR, CDR2 FQNEAQ (reference sequence). The V end lost 1 base, the J end lost 8 bases, and 17 bases lay between the germline ends. The CDR3 runs to 15 residues. The CDR3, as DNA: TGTGCCAGCAGCTTAGGGGTTACCTTTCTTGGGGGCTACACCTTC. Encoded protein: CASSLGVTFLGGYTF.

The genes are TRBV18 and TRBJ1-6, with unresolved D. Deletions cut 4 bases from V and 6 bases from J, with 4 bases between. In germline, CDR1 is KGHSH, CDR2 LQKENI. The CDR3 consists of 12 residues. The CDR3: CASSRVNSPLHF. The CDR3 region has the DNA TGTGCCAGCTCACGGGTTAATTCACCCCTCCACTTT.

This sequence joins TRBV29-1 and TRBJ2-7; 8 bases are a match to TRBD1. Germline CDR1 reads SQVTM; CDR2 reads ANQGSEA. CDR3 size: 15 residues. With 4 bases clipped from V and 6 bases from J, the junction kept 14 bases outside the gene matches. The CDR3 is CSVVKGGTGVGEQYF. In DNA, the CDR3 is TGCAGCGTTGTCAAAGGGGGGACAGGTGTCGGCGAGCAGTACTTC.

The CDR3 protein is CASSSGIVSYGYTF. In DNA form, the CDR3 reads TGTGCCAGCAGTTCTGGAATAGTTAGCTATGGCTACACCTTC. The chain recombines TRBV28 with TRBJ1-2; D is ambiguous. Germline CDR1 is MDHEN and CDR2 is SYDVKM. V was shortened by 4 bases and J by 4 bases, with 13 bases between the two germline ends. This CDR3 region has 14 residues.

The genes are TRBV30 and TRBJ1-2, with D possibly being TRBD1 (6 bases). The germline V and J ends were trimmed by 3 bases and 2 bases, with 13 bases remaining between them. Germline values: CDR1 GTSNPN, CDR2 SVGIG (reference sequence). CDR3 length: 14 residues. CDR3 sequence (DNA): TGTGCCTGGAGCCCTACAGGGACCAACTATGGCTACACCTTC. Its translation: CAWSPTGTNYGYTF.

The rearrangement joins TRBV18 to TRBJ2-4, with D unclear. V was pared by 5 bases and J by 2 bases, with 19 bases between. This CDR3 spans 17 amino acids. Looked up from germline, CDR1 is KGHSH and CDR2 is LQKENI. For the CDR3, the DNA is TGTGCCAGCTCAGAGCCCGTTGACCAGCCTACCAAAAACATTCAGTACTTC. This gives the protein CASSEPVDQPTKNIQYF.

The V call is TRBV5-1, the J call TRBJ1-1; maybe TRBD1 (6 bases). Trimming removed 4 bases at V and 6 bases at J, with 10 bases between. The germline V gene has CDR1 SGHRS and CDR2 YFSETQ. The CDR3 length is 12 residues. DNA for the CDR3: TGCGCCAGCAGCCCAGGGGAAGCTGAAGCTTTCTTT. Its protein is CASSPGEAEAFF.

The J gene is TRBJ2-3, the V gene TRBV9; D uncertain. The CDR3 runs 14 residues. Trimming took off 7 bases at V and 0 bases at J, with 12 bases between the two ends. Germline values: CDR1 SGDLS, CDR2 YYNGEE. The CDR3 sequence is CASASRGSTDTQYF. The CDR3 coding sequence is TGTGCCAGCGCCTCCCGCGGTAGCACAGATACGCAGTATTTT.

The rearrangement uses TRBV4-3 and TRBJ1-2; no firm D call. The CDR3 totals 16 residues. V was pared by 0 bases and J by 5 bases, with 16 bases between. Germline loops: CDR1 LGHNA, CDR2 YSLEER. The CDR3 DNA is TGCGCCAGCAGCCAAGAACTTCCTACAGCACATTATGGCTACACCTTC. Translated, it gives CASSQELPTAHYGYTF.

The J gene is TRBJ2-3, the V gene TRBV5-1, with a weak D call TRBD2 (6 bases). Looked up from germline, CDR1 is SGHRS and CDR2 is YFSETQ. This CDR3 has 16 amino acids. V lost 0 bases and J lost 4, with 15 bases in between. CDR3 in amino acids: CASSLDEGTVPDTQYF. The CDR3 nucleotides are TGCGCCAGCAGCTTGGATGAGGGGACTGTGCCAGATACGCAGTATTTT.

About this clone itself: The junction departs from the called germline gene at one end, perhaps through a read error. The chain has TRBV28 and TRBJ1-2; D possibly corresponds to TRBD1 (6 bases). This CDR3 region has 12 residues. Germline CDR1 and CDR2: MDHEN and SYDVKM. The CDR3 protein is CASSQEPGHSYF. CDR3 DNA: TGTGCCAGCAGTCAAGAACCGGGACACTCATACTTC.